This is a list of T cell receptor beta chains from one sample in a study of human T cells and chemical hapten exposure. One entry per CDR3 protein results from TCRdb running MiXCR on the RACE reads. The repertoire holds just under 350,000 distinct CDR3 sequences, with approximately 6.9% as singletons. Sequences were derived from whole blood, sampled in connection with sensitization to the hapten diphenylcyclopropenone (DPC). The source of these receptors is a woman aged 18-29 years with alopecia areata. Some clones in this sample may be carry-over from other donors' samples. Both conserved end residues are trimmed from each CDR3. The order of the fields is V gene, clone size, D gene, CDR3 protein. A D gene is named only where the DNA matches it firmly. Clone size is shown for a subset of rows, as once, few, many or a class of expanded clone.

V gene: TRBV6-4
clone size: many
D gene: TRBD2
CDR3 protein: ATSSGGFSTDTQY

V gene: TRBV4-1
clone size: many
D gene: TRBD2
CDR3 protein: ASSQGVRGVSYNEQF

V gene: TRBV6-5
clone size: .
D gene: .
CDR3 protein: ASSATTGMNTEAF

V gene: TRBV3-1
clone size: .
D gene: .
CDR3 protein: ASSQDREEGNTGELF

V gene: TRBV6-5
clone size: many
D gene: TRBD2
CDR3 protein: ASSPTVAGGNNEQF

V gene: TRBV10-3
clone size: .
D gene: TRBD1
CDR3 protein: AIRTKTGDHEQY

V gene: TRBV4-2
clone size: .
D gene: .
CDR3 protein: ASSQAQGNSNQPQH

V gene: TRBV24-1
clone size: .
D gene: .
CDR3 protein: ATSDSGDNEQF

V gene: TRBV6-2/TRBV6-3
clone size: few
D gene: .
CDR3 protein: ASSSPGGSRNTEAF

V gene: TRBV6-2/TRBV6-3
clone size: few
D gene: TRBD1
CDR3 protein: ASSKEQGKGYEQY

V gene: TRBV28
clone size: many
D gene: TRBD1
CDR3 protein: ASRTGTGTDTQY

V gene: TRBV27
clone size: .
D gene: TRBD2
CDR3 protein: ASSLRGRAANTGELF

V gene: TRBV2
clone size: .
D gene: TRBD2
CDR3 protein: ASSPSSGGAGLAGELF

V gene: TRBV6-2/TRBV6-3
clone size: few
D gene: .
CDR3 protein: ASSYSDRGSSPLH

V gene: TRBV10-3
clone size: few
D gene: .
CDR3 protein: AISDGPIPRFDFSYEQY

V gene: TRBV20-1
clone size: .
D gene: .
CDR3 protein: SAARWGYVNQPQH

V gene: TRBV27
clone size: few
D gene: .
CDR3 protein: ASSQWGDEAF

V gene: TRBV7-8
clone size: many
D gene: .
CDR3 protein: ASSSPMERTEAF

V gene: TRBV7-6
clone size: many
D gene: .
CDR3 protein: ASSLGRAYNEQF

V gene: TRBV5-1
clone size: many
D gene: .
CDR3 protein: ASRAGGSGGYEQY

V gene: TRBV9
clone size: .
D gene: .
CDR3 protein: ASSRRTQDAYT

V gene: TRBV7-9
clone size: many
D gene: TRBD2
CDR3 protein: ASSLASGGTTDTQY

V gene: TRBV5-8
clone size: .
D gene: .
CDR3 protein: ASSSDRNIQY

V gene: TRBV7-9
clone size: .
D gene: TRBD1
CDR3 protein: ASSLLISPGTGIPGELF

V gene: TRBV11-3
clone size: few
D gene: .
CDR3 protein: ASSLDGGVDTEAF

V gene: TRBV2
clone size: few
D gene: .
CDR3 protein: ASSVEVQSNQPQH

V gene: TRBV12-3/TRBV12-4
clone size: many
D gene: TRBD1
CDR3 protein: ASRRTGESPLH

V gene: TRBV7-2
clone size: .
D gene: .
CDR3 protein: ASSLVWEGTIY

V gene: TRBV18
clone size: .
D gene: .
CDR3 protein: ASSPLGRNTEAF

V gene: TRBV12-3/TRBV12-4
clone size: .
D gene: .
CDR3 protein: ASSPSRRVSGGQY

V gene: TRBV28
clone size: few
D gene: .
CDR3 protein: ASSLLLSAAKNIQY

V gene: TRBV12-5
clone size: many
D gene: .
CDR3 protein: ASGFSTDTQY

V gene: TRBV7-9
clone size: many
D gene: TRBD1
CDR3 protein: ASSLPLGQGGHEQY

V gene: TRBV15
clone size: .
D gene: .
CDR3 protein: ATSSYGDVHSYEQY

V gene: TRBV20-1
clone size: .
D gene: .
CDR3 protein: SARDRLAPIGFEQF

V gene: TRBV4-1
clone size: few
D gene: .
CDR3 protein: ASSQMGGARTEAF

V gene: TRBV24-1
clone size: many
D gene: TRBD2
CDR3 protein: ATSEGLAYNEQF

V gene: TRBV6-5
clone size: .
D gene: .
CDR3 protein: ASSYSATTNEKLF

V gene: TRBV20-1
clone size: .
D gene: .
CDR3 protein: SATGPGTPYEQY

V gene: TRBV12-3/TRBV12-4
clone size: .
D gene: TRBD2
CDR3 protein: ASSVSSGGSTDTQY

V gene: TRBV28
clone size: many
D gene: TRBD1
CDR3 protein: ASSSGTGPKSTEKLF

V gene: TRBV7-8
clone size: many
D gene: .
CDR3 protein: ASSPPSSYEQY

V gene: TRBV5-1
clone size: few
D gene: .
CDR3 protein: ASSSRGLSSYEQY

V gene: TRBV7-9
clone size: many
D gene: .
CDR3 protein: ASSLASGGLDTQY

V gene: TRBV20-1
clone size: few
D gene: .
CDR3 protein: SASPDSYGYT

V gene: TRBV4-1
clone size: .
D gene: TRBD1
CDR3 protein: ASSLVGRTGGNTIY

V gene: TRBV20-1
clone size: many
D gene: TRBD2
CDR3 protein: SVHYAGGATDTQY

V gene: TRBV6-5
clone size: few
D gene: .
CDR3 protein: ASSYTIRVTGANVLT

V gene: TRBV14
clone size: few
D gene: .
CDR3 protein: ASSQEIRGETQY

V gene: TRBV10-3
clone size: few
D gene: .
CDR3 protein: AISRERNTEAF

V gene: TRBV7-9
clone size: few
D gene: .
CDR3 protein: ASSFSSSPLH

V gene: TRBV7-9
clone size: .
D gene: .
CDR3 protein: ASSLAESGSDTQY

V gene: TRBV6-1
clone size: .
D gene: TRBD1
CDR3 protein: ASNPQGDSEKLF